What follows are 29 T cell receptor beta chains derived from one specimen sequenced in a study of CD4 T cells in relation to SARS-CoV-2 and coronaviruses. These TCRs' antigens remain unknown. The unexposed donors gave CD4+ T cells in about 2011-2019, prior to COVID-19. The cells were cultured for over eight days before CD4+ T cells were isolated. Clones were read by immunoSEQ multiplex PCR, and TCRdb kept only the in-frame ones, dropping some. The table lists about 26,000 clones, 77% of them singletons. The specimen was CD4+ T cells from PBMCs, cultured in vitro. Receptor source: a human donor in good health.

This chain uses TRBV9 with TRBJ2-2; 7 nucleotides align to TRBD2. Germline CDR1 reads SGDLS; CDR2 reads YYNGEE. V lost 0 bases and J lost 0; bases outside the gene matches: 2. CDR3 size: 16 residues. CDR3 residues: CASSVVSGTNTGELFF. The CDR3 DNA follows: TGTGCCAGCAGCGTAGTGAGCGGGACGAACACCGGGGAGCTGTTTTTT.

The chain has TRBV3-1 (or the pseudogene TRBV3-2) and TRBJ2-5, with 7 nucleotides matching TRBD2. The CDR3 runs to 16 residues. Germline CDR1 LGHDT, CDR2 YNNKEL (reference sequence). Trimming at V came to 2 bases and at J to 2 bases, leaving 8 bases not matched to a gene. The CDR3 DNA reads as TGTGCCAGCAGCCAAAGTATTCGGACTAGTCAAGAGACCCAGTACTTC. Translating gives CASSQSIRTSQETQYF.

The rearrangement links TRBV12-3 or TRBV12-4 to TRBJ1-5; D is unresolved. CDR3 length: 12 residues. V lost 0 bases to trimming and J lost 6 bases, with 3 bases between them. CDR3 DNA sequence: TGTGCCAGCAGTTTAGCACCTCAGCCCCAGCATTTT. This sequence encodes CASSLAPQPQHF.

V is TRBV9 and J is TRBJ2-5, with TRBD2 matching over 7 bases. Germline CDR1 reads SGDLS; CDR2 reads YYNGEE. The CDR3 is 14 amino acids. After removal of 0 bases from V and 2 bases from J, the junction contained 1 base not matched to a gene. This chain's CDR3 is CASSVAGGQETQYF. The CDR3 nucleotides read TGTGCCAGCAGCGTAGCGGGGGGTCAAGAGACCCAGTACTTC.

This sequence joins TRBV19 and TRBJ2-6, with D perhaps given as TRBD1 or TRBD2 (5 bases each). V lost 7 bases and J lost 0, with 16 bases in between. This CDR3 spans 17 amino acids. Germline CDR1 is LNHDA and CDR2 is SQIVND (reference sequence). CDR3 nucleotide sequence: TGTGCCAGTACTCCGGGGCACCTGAGCTCTGGGGCCAACGTCCTGACTTTC. It specifies CASTPGHLSSGANVLTF.

This clone was counted a single time. V usage is TRBV18 and J usage is TRBJ2-1, with TRBD2 matching over 9 bases. The germline V gene has CDR1 KGHSH and CDR2 LQKENI. The V segment lost 6 bases and the J segment 6 bases; nucleotides outside the gene matches: 15. This CDR3 spans 17 amino acids. The CDR3: CASSPQDGLANPNEQFF. The CDR3 DNA follows: TGTGCCAGCTCCCCTCAAGATGGACTAGCGAACCCCAATGAGCAGTTCTTC. Based on the CDR3 plus reference TRBV18 and TRBJ2-1, the full variable domain is NAGVMQNPRHLVRRRGQEARLRCSPMKGHSHVYWYRQLPEEGLKFMVYLQKENIIDESGMPKERFSAEFPKEGPSILRIQQVVRGDSAAYFCASSPQDGLANPNEQFFGPGTRLTVL.

The chain uses TRBV10-3 and TRBJ2-7; no clear D. Trimming cost V 2 bases and J 2 bases, with 16 bases left between them. Germline loops: CDR1 ENHRY, CDR2 SYGVKD. The length of the CDR3 is 16 residues. The CDR3 spells CAISEDRAQTAYEQYF. In DNA, the CDR3 is TGTGCCATCAGTGAGGACCGGGCTCAAACGGCCTACGAGCAGTACTTC.

This chain links TRBV18 with TRBJ2-3, with 9 positions matching TRBD1. The CDR3 is 14 residues long. V gave up 2 bases and J gave up 3 bases; unmatched junction bases: 0. Germline V gene lookup returns CDR1 KGHSH and CDR2 LQKENI. CDR3 DNA sequence: TGTGCCAGCTCACCAGGACAGGGGACAGATACGCAGTATTTT. Translated, it gives CASSPGQGTDTQYF.

This clone appeared once. J is TRBJ1-2 and V is TRBV30; TRBD1 matches 8 bases. The CDR3 has 12 amino acids. From germline, CDR1 is GTSNPN and CDR2 SVGIG (reference sequence). V trimming: 7 bases; J trimming: 8 bases; junction bases outside the gene matches: 9. The chain's CDR3 is CAFGTGFRGYTF. CDR3 DNA sequence: TGTGCCTTCGGGACAGGCTTTAGAGGCTACACCTTC.

V gene TRBV7-2 combines with J gene TRBJ2-3; no firm D call. Germline V lookup: CDR1 SGHTA, CDR2 FQGNSA. With 2 bases removed from V and 6 bases from J, the gap between germline ends came to 12 bases. The CDR3 is made up of 14 amino acids. CDR3 nucleotide sequence: TGTGCCAGCAGCTTACGGGCGATGCAGGATACGCAGTATTTT. Its translation is CASSLRAMQDTQYF.

V gene TRBV29-1 combines with J gene TRBJ2-2; 7 bases map to TRBD1. Germline lookup yields CDR1 SQVTM and CDR2 ANQGSEA. Unmatched junction bases numbered 5, after V lost 7 bases and J lost 0 bases. CDR3 length: 14 amino acids. CDR3 sequence (DNA): TGCAGCGCACGGACAGGAACGAACACCGGGGAGCTGTTTTTT. Its translation: CSARTGTNTGELFF.

The chain uses TRBV4-2 and TRBJ2-7; 8 bases agree with TRBD1. The length of the CDR3 is 15 residues. Germline CDR1 reads LGHNA; CDR2 reads YNFKEQ. The J segment lost 2 bases and the V segment lost 3 bases, leaving 6 bases of the junction unmatched. The chain's CDR3 is CASSQARQGTYEQYF. CDR3 sequence (DNA): TGTGCCAGCAGCCAGGCTCGACAGGGGACCTACGAGCAGTACTTC.

The rearrangement joins TRBV6-1 to TRBJ2-5; D may be TRBD1 (6 bases). Trimming removed 4 bases at V and 2 bases at J, with 20 bases between. CDR1 MNHNS and CDR2 SASEGT come from the germline V gene. CDR3 size: 17 residues. The CDR3 here is CASSARNWGQSQETQYF. Written as DNA, the CDR3 is TGTGCCAGCAGTGCCCGAAATTGGGGACAATCACAAGAGACCCAGTACTTC.

This clone occurred a few times. V and J are TRBV11-2 and TRBJ2-7, with 7 bases lining up with TRBD1. V was clipped by 3 bases and J by 5 bases; unmatched bases: 1. From germline, CDR1 is SGHAT and CDR2 FQNNGV. The CDR3 spans 12 residues. The CDR3, as DNA: TGTGCCAGCAGCTTGACAGGGAACGAGCAGTACTTC. This translates into CASSLTGNEQYF. The whole variable domain, filled in from reference TRBV11-2 and TRBJ2-7, reads EAGVAQSPRYKIIEKRQSVAFWCNPISGHATLYWYQQILGQGPKLLIQFQNNGVVDDSQLPKDRFSAERLKGVDSTLKIQPAKLEDSAVYLCASSLTGNEQYFGPGTRLTVT.

The chain carries TRBV7-9 and TRBJ1-1; D uncertain. There are 13 residues in the CDR3. The V and J ends lost 2 bases and 5 bases respectively, with 9 bases between them. Per the germline V gene, CDR1 is SEHNR and CDR2 is FQNEAQ (reference sequence). CDR3 coding DNA: TGTGCCAGCAGCTTACCCAGTATGACTGAAGCTTTCTTT. Its translation: CASSLPSMTEAFF.

This clone was seen once. The chain employs TRBV6-6 and TRBJ2-7; weak D call: TRBD2 (5 bases). V lost 6 bases and J 1 base, leaving 10 bases between the germline ends. The V gene's germline CDR1 is MNHNY and CDR2 SVGAGI (reference sequence). The CDR3 spans 13 residues. The CDR3 bases are TGTGCCAGCAGCAACGGGAATTCCTACGAGCAGTACTTC. It specifies CASSNGNSYEQYF.

The V call is TRBV18, the J call TRBJ2-1; a weak D match, TRBD2 (6 bases). Trimming left V 5 bases short and J 6 bases short, with 14 bases between. The CDR3 loop spans 14 amino acids. Germline-derived CDR1 and CDR2 are KGHSH and LQKENI. CDR3 nucleotides: TGTGCCAGCTCAGAGGGACTTCAAATCAATGAGCAGTTCTTC. The encoded protein is CASSEGLQINEQFF.

The gene calls are TRBV11-2 and TRBJ1-1; no reliable D call. V was shortened by 7 bases and J by 4 bases, with 16 bases between the two germline ends. Looked up from germline, CDR1 is SGHAT and CDR2 is FQNNGV. The CDR3 length is 14 residues. CDR3 protein: CASTAGSWGTEAFF. In DNA form, the CDR3 reads TGTGCCAGCACCGCGGGATCCTGGGGCACTGAAGCTTTCTTT.

The chain combines TRBV7-2 with TRBJ2-3; 9 bases fit TRBD1. Per the germline V gene, CDR1 is SGHTA and CDR2 is FQGNSA. CDR3 length: 17 residues. After removal of 5 bases from V and 5 bases from J, the junction contained 14 bases not matched to a gene. The CDR3 is CASSIIAGTGYGDTQYF. DNA of the CDR3: TGTGCCAGCAGCATTATCGCCGGGACAGGGTATGGAGATACGCAGTATTTT.

This chain connects TRBV7-2 to TRBJ2-1; 8 bases agree with TRBD2. CDR1 and CDR2 (germline): SGHTA, FQGNSA. There are 14 residues in the CDR3. The V gene end was trimmed by 1 base and the J gene end by 15 bases; junction bases not matched to a gene: 11. The CDR3 bases are TGTGCCAGCAGCTTAGGACGGGAGGGCCCGCGGGCGTTCTTC. It specifies CASSLGREGPRAFF.

The V and J genes are TRBV3-1 (or the pseudogene TRBV3-2) and TRBJ1-1; TRBD1 matches 10 bases. Unmatched junction bases numbered 8, after V lost 4 bases and J lost 9 bases. CDR3 length: 14 amino acids. CDR1 is LGHDT and CDR2 is YNNKEL in the germline V gene (reference sequence). CDR3 loop: CASSLGQGDRKAFF. The DNA of the CDR3 is TGTGCCAGCAGCCTCGGACAGGGGGATAGGAAAGCTTTCTTT.

This clone came up a few times. The chain carries TRBV5-4 and TRBJ2-2; 7 nucleotides match TRBD1. Unmatched junction bases numbered 9, after V lost 4 bases and J lost 3 bases. The germline V gene encodes CDR1 SGHNT and CDR2 YYREEE (reference sequence). The CDR3 is 16 residues long. CDR3 amino acids: CASSGPGQTYTGELFF. In DNA, the CDR3 is TGTGCCAGCAGCGGACCGGGACAGACCTACACCGGGGAGCTGTTTTTT.

The chain joins TRBV10-3 to TRBJ2-7; 10 bases match TRBD2. The CDR3 has 16 residues. V dropped 6 bases and J dropped 0; count of bases not matched to a gene: 8. Germline V CDR1 and CDR2: ENHRY, SYGVKD. This CDR3 is CAIRTLAGVNSYEQYF. The CDR3 DNA is TGTGCCATCAGGACCCTAGCGGGAGTCAACTCCTACGAGCAGTACTTC.

V and J are TRBV9 and TRBJ2-1; D is undetermined. Germline CDR1 reads SGDLS; CDR2 reads YYNGEE. V was cut by 4 bases and J by 0 bases, with 11 bases left in between. The CDR3 spans 15 residues. The chain's CDR3 is CASSPTPDSYNEQFF. The CDR3 nucleotides read TGTGCCAGCAGCCCTACCCCCGACTCCTACAATGAGCAGTTCTTC. Based on the CDR3 plus reference TRBV9 and TRBJ2-1, the full variable domain is DSGVTQTPKHLITATGQRVTLRCSPRSGDLSVYWYQQSLDQGLQFLIQYYNGEERAKGNILERFSAQQFPDLHSELNLSSLELGDSALYFCASSPTPDSYNEQFFGPGTRLTVL.

V and J are TRBV7-2 and TRBJ1-1; D is uncertain. Trimming removed 0 bases at V and 1 base at J, with 6 bases between. This CDR3 contains 14 residues. Germline CDR1 reads SGHTA; CDR2 reads FQGNSA. The chain's CDR3 is CASSLALGNTEAFF. The CDR3 DNA follows: TGTGCCAGCAGCTTAGCGCTGGGGAACACTGAAGCTTTCTTT.

CDR3 nucleotide sequence: TGTGCCAGCAGCTTTTATAGGTCGATCGGCGAGCAGTACTTC. As protein: CASSFYRSIGEQYF. V usage is TRBV5-8 and J usage is TRBJ2-7; D is unclear. Deletions cut 2 bases from V and 6 bases from J, with 15 bases between. This CDR3 is built from 14 residues. Per the germline V gene, CDR1 is SGHTS and CDR2 is YDEGEE.

The chain employs TRBV6-4 and TRBJ2-1; a weak D match, TRBD2 (7 bases). V shed 0 bases and J shed 5 bases, with 11 bases lying between them. CDR3 length equals 15 residues. Germline assignment: CDR1 MRHNA and CDR2 SNTAGT. CDR3 sequence (DNA): TGTGCCAGCAGTGACTCCGGGGGGCCGAACAATGAGCAGTTCTTC. The encoded protein is CASSDSGGPNNEQFF.

The chain combines TRBV3-1 (or the pseudogene TRBV3-2) with TRBJ1-4; 7 bases fit TRBD1. The V segment lost 4 bases and the J segment 7 bases; nucleotides outside the gene matches: 12. CDR3 length: 16 amino acids. Germline V gene sequence: CDR1 LGHDT, CDR2 YNNKEL (reference sequence). The CDR3 nucleotides are TGTGCCAGCAGCCCAACTACAGGGGTGGGTACTGAAAAACTGTTTTTT. As protein: CASSPTTGVGTEKLFF.

This chain joins TRBV13 and TRBJ2-3, with TRBD2 identical over 11 bases. Per the germline V gene, CDR1 is PRHDT and CDR2 is FYEKMQ (reference sequence). J was trimmed by 2 bases and V by 4 bases; bases with no gene match: 5. The CDR3 contains 16 residues. CDR3 in amino acids: CASSSLLAGATDTQYF. In DNA, the CDR3 is TGTGCCAGCAGCTCCCTACTAGCGGGGGCCACAGATACGCAGTATTTT.